This T cell receptor (beta chain) was recovered during a study of blood T cells in healthy people across ages. This clonotype turned up a few times. Its antigen is not identified. Primers used in a second PCR of roughly 7 to 12 cycles were a sample-barcoded 5' primer and a J-beta primer mix. Every cDNA was tagged by a template-switch adaptor with 12 random nucleotides. A minimum of 3 million CDR3-containing paired-end reads was obtained for each sample. A single record per CDR3 protein comes from TCRdb applying MiXCR to the 5' RACE reads. Seen here are more than 800,000 distinct CDR3 sequences, under 35% observed once, and the top ten hold around 16%. General observations from the study: It was held that the diversity estimates obtained from one million T cells were underestimates.

Germline CDR1 is MNHEY and CDR2 is SMNVEV (reference sequence). Trimming removed 7 bases at V and 1 base at J, with 9 bases between. The CDR3 is 13 amino acids. This chain links TRBV27 with TRBJ2-3; D not certain. Sequencing was carried out using blood. This clonotype was obtained from a woman older than 75 in good health. The CDR3 is CASNGFGTDTQYF. Written as DNA, the CDR3 is TGTGCCAGCAATGGTTTTGGCACAGATACGCAGTATTTT.